The sequence of this TCR beta chain was determined in a study of CD8+ T cells in alopecia areata. The wider study: Tofacitinib ran for 6 to 18 months before 6 months off drug.

Overall study findings and caveats: Whether baseline CD8+ expansion is linked to response remains uncertain, given a single nonresponder.

Treatment denoted: oral pan-JAK inhibitor, 5-10 mg twice daily. About this clone: Antigen: not known.

Sequencing relied on a cDNA template that was reverse transcribed from extracted RNA. Clones were read by immunoSEQ multiplex PCR, and TCRdb kept only the in-frame ones, dropping some. Of about 120,000 clones listed, around 56% are singletons. This CDR3 is built from 15 residues. Germline CDR1 is SGHRS and CDR2 is YFSETQ. V was cut by 0 bases and J by 3 bases, with 12 bases left in between. The clonotype originates from a human donor with alopecia areata. The J gene is TRBJ1-2, the V gene TRBV5-1; D is possibly TRBD1 (6 bases). The specimen was CD4+ T cells sorted from blood, collected at week 4, from a patient treated with tofacitinib. The CDR3 bases are TGCGCCAGCAGCTTGGGTACAGGGATGGACTATGGCTACACCTTC. As protein: CASSLGTGMDYGYTF.